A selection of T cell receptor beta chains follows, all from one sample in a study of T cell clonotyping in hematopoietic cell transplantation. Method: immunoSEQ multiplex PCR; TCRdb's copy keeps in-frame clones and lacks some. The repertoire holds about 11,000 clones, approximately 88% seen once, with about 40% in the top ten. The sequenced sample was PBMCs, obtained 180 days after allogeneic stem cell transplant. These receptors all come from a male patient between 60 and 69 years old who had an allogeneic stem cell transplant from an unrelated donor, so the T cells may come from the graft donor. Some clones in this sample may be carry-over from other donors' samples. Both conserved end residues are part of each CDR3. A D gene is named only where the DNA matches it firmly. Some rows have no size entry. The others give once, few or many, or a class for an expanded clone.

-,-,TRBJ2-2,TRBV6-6,TGTGCCAGCAGTCTTGACCTGAACACCGGGGAGCTGTTTTTT,CASSLDLNTGELFF
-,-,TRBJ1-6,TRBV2,TGTGCCAGCAGTGCCGGGAGGATCCATAATTCACCCCTCCACTTT,CASSAGRIHNSPLHF
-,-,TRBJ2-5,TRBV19,TGTGCCAGTAGTATAGAAGGAAATGGGGGAGAGACCCAGTACTTC,CASSIEGNGGETQYF
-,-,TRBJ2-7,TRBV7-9,TGTGCCAGCAGCTCGGAATTCAGGGCTTACGAGCAGTACTTC,CASSSEFRAYEQYF
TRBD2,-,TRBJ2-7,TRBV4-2,TGTGCCAGCAGCCAAAATCGTCTATCTAGCGGGGGTCGCAGCTCCTACGAGCAGTACTTC,CASSQNRLSSGGRSSYEQYF
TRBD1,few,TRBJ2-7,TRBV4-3,TGCGCCAGCAGCCAAGCGAGGGGGCGCGAGCAGTACTTC,CASSQARGREQYF
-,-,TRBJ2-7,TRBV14,TGTGCCAGCAGCTCGGAATTCAGGGCTTACGAGCAGTACTTC,CASSSEFRAYEQYF
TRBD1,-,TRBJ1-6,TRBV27,TGTGCCAGCAGTTTTACCCCTCCGGACAGGTGGGATTCACCCCTCCACTTT,CASSFTPPDRWDSPLHF
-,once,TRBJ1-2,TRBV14,TGTGCCAGCAGCCAAGATTGGGGCGGGACGGCTTATGGCTACACCTTC,CASSQDWGGTAYGYTF
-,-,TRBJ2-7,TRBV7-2,TGTGCCAGCAGCTTAACAGTCTTGTACGAGCAGTACTTC,CASSLTVLYEQYF